This T cell receptor beta chain was found in a study of identifying expanded T cells in peripheral blood. Whole-study results and caveats: Differentially abundant clones: approximately 1.3 between replicates, approximately 15 at roughly 13 days, 19 to 20 at four.

Assay used: immunoSEQ multiplex PCR; TCRdb lists only in-frame clones, some missing. Of 60,000 or so clones listed, around 83% are singletons. A note on this clone: Its specificity is unknown.

CDR3 size: 11 residues. The sequence derives from a person aged 18 to 75 in good health. The chain recombines TRBV21-1 with TRBJ2-7; the table's D call, TRBD1, was not checked against the DNA. TRBV21-1 is a recognized pseudogene. Specimen: blood. This chain's CDR3 is CASSVTYEQYF. DNA for the CDR3: TGTGCCAGCAGCGTCACCTACGAGCAGTACTTC.